Shown below are 26 T cell receptor beta chains from a single sample sequenced in a study of T-cell memory formation after mild COVID-19. MiXCR, run by TCRdb on the 5' RACE reads, gives a single entry per CDR3 protein. The repertoire holds 250,000 or so distinct CDR3 sequences, with under 20% as singletons. Sequenced material: PBMCs or a T cell subset sorted from them (not recorded which). The receptor set was obtained from a man between 18 and 35 years old who had mild COVID-19 (a few samples of this study predate the infection). Cell type and time point are not known.

The chain is built from TRBV20-1 and TRBJ1-1; weak D call: TRBD1 (6 bases). CDR3 length: 14 amino acids. The V gene's germline CDR1 is DFQATT and CDR2 SNEGSKA (reference sequence). Trimming took off 5 bases at V and 0 bases at J, with 13 bases between the two ends. In nucleotides, the CDR3 is TGCAGTGCTCAGACAGGTATTATGAACACTGAAGCTTTCTTT. As protein: CSAQTGIMNTEAFF.

The chain combines TRBV19 with TRBJ2-4, with a weak D call TRBD2 (5 bases). CDR1 and CDR2 (germline): LNHDA, SQIVND (reference sequence). The CDR3 totals 14 residues. V gave up 6 bases and J gave up 6 bases, with 15 bases separating them. The CDR3 loop is CASSTGMGRNIQYF. CDR3 sequence (DNA): TGTGCCAGTAGCACTGGGATGGGGAGAAACATTCAGTACTTC.

The chain has TRBV27 and TRBJ2-7; TRBD2 matches at 14 bases. The CDR3 spans 16 residues. Germline CDR1 is MNHEY and CDR2 is SMNVEV (reference sequence). V trimming: 7 bases; J trimming: 2 bases; junction bases outside the gene matches: 7. The CDR3 DNA reads TGTGCCAGCAAAAGACTAGCGGGGGGGCCAGCCTACGAGCAGTACGTC. Residues: CASKRLAGGPAYEQYV.

In this sample, this clonotype turned up a few times. The CDR3 bases are TGTGCCAGCAGCCAAGATCTTATTGGAACTAGCGGCTATCAAGAGACCCAGTACTTC. This gives the protein CASSQDLIGTSGYQETQYF. The chain uses TRBV14 and TRBJ2-5; TRBD2 agrees at 8 bases. The germline CDR1 and CDR2 sequences are SGHDN and FVKESK. V shed 0 bases and J 2 bases; nucleotides not matched to a gene: 14. The CDR3 spans 19 residues.

The sample holds a few counts of this clonotype. This sequence joins TRBV7-8 and TRBJ2-5; 7 bases align to TRBD1. Per germline, CDR1 SGHVS and CDR2 FQNEAQ. The CDR3 length is 14 residues. The J segment lost 5 bases and the V segment lost 4 bases, leaving 7 bases of the junction unmatched. The chain's CDR3 is CASSYLTGRETQYF. The CDR3 nucleotides are TGTGCCAGCAGCTACCTGACAGGGCGGGAGACCCAGTACTTC.

V usage is TRBV7-3 and J usage is TRBJ2-5; 7 bases are shared with TRBD2. From germline, CDR1 is SGHTA and CDR2 FQGTGA. J gave up 9 bases and V 5 bases, and 15 bases lay outside the gene matches. This CDR3 is built from 15 residues. CDR3 sequence reads: CASSPGGLAPRAQYF. The CDR3 DNA follows: TGTGCCAGCAGCCCCGGGGGGTTAGCGCCAAGGGCCCAGTACTTC.

V is TRBV12-3 or TRBV12-4 and J is TRBJ2-1; D uncertain. The V and J ends lost 1 base and 5 bases respectively, with 6 bases between them. CDR3 length equals 13 residues. The CDR3 spells CASSLVQDNEQFF. The CDR3 DNA follows: TGTGCCAGCAGTTTAGTGCAGGACAATGAGCAGTTCTTC.

The chain couples TRBV6-2 or TRBV6-3 to TRBJ1-5; 8 nucleotides align to TRBD1. Germline trimming cut 8 bases from V and 4 bases from J; bases unmatched to any gene: 4. This CDR3 spans 13 amino acids. Germline assignment: CDR1 MNHEY and CDR2 SVGEGT. CDR3 DNA: TGTGCCAGCCCGGACAGGGAGAATCAGCCCCAGCATTTT. This translates into CASPDRENQPQHF.

In its sample, this clonotype was seen a few times. The rearrangement uses TRBV6-5 and TRBJ1-6, with D unresolved. This CDR3 comprises 14 residues. Per the germline V gene, CDR1 is MNHEY and CDR2 is SVGAGI. V was clipped by 6 bases and J by 6 bases, with 12 bases between them. CDR3 DNA: TGTGCCAGCAGCCCCTGGCGGGCTAATTCACCCCTCCACTTT. Translated, it gives CASSPWRANSPLHF.

The genes are TRBV20-1 and TRBJ2-5, with D perhaps TRBD2 (5 bases). Germline lookup yields CDR1 DFQATT and CDR2 SNEGSKA (reference sequence). V was shortened by 0 bases and J by 2 bases, with 10 bases between the two germline ends. This CDR3 spans 14 amino acids. For the CDR3, the DNA is TGCAGTGCTAGAGATCCCCGAGGGCAAGAGACCCAGTACTTC. Encoded protein: CSARDPRGQETQYF.

This clonotype was counted once. The CDR3 coding sequence is TGTGCCTGGAGTGCCCCGGGACAGGGGACGTACGAGCAGTACTTC. Protein product: CAWSAPGQGTYEQYF. The chain carries TRBV30 and TRBJ2-7, with 10 positions matching TRBD1. This CDR3 region has 15 residues. The trim removed 1 base at V and 4 bases at J, leaving 7 bases unmatched. Germline CDR1 and CDR2: GTSNPN and SVGIG (reference sequence). The full variable domain, completed using reference TRBV30 and TRBJ2-7, is SQTIHQWPATLVQPVGSPLSLECTVEGTSNPNLYWYRQAAGRGLQLLFYSVGIGQISSEVPQNLSASRPQDRQFILSSKKLLLSDSGFYLCAWSAPGQGTYEQYFGPGTRLTVT.

Only a few counts were recorded for this clonotype. The CDR3 spells CSARDPLGLISPQHF. As DNA, the CDR3 is TGCAGTGCTAGAGATCCGCTAGGGCTAATCAGCCCCCAGCATTTT. This chain connects TRBV20-1 to TRBJ1-5; D unclear. The CDR3 length is 15 residues. In germline, CDR1 is DFQATT, CDR2 SNEGSKA (reference sequence). V was cut by 0 bases and J by 10 bases, with 19 bases left in between.

This clonotype was seen more than once but under ten times. The rearrangement uses TRBV7-9 and TRBJ2-1; 12 bases are a match to TRBD2. Looked up from germline, CDR1 is SEHNR and CDR2 is FQNEAQ (reference sequence). V dropped 5 bases and J dropped 6; count of bases not matched to a gene: 8. The CDR3 has 16 amino acids. The CDR3 nucleotides read TGTGCCAGCAGCCCACGGCCGGGACTAGCGGGCAATGAGCAGTTCTTC. This translates into CASSPRPGLAGNEQFF.

This clonotype turned up a few times. The gene calls are TRBV7-3 and TRBJ2-1; the D gene is possibly TRBD2 (6 bases). Germline V gives CDR1 SGHTA, CDR2 FQGTGA. This CDR3 spans 15 amino acids. V was clipped by 5 bases and J by 7 bases, with 18 bases between them. The CDR3 sequence is CASSPDGGFTNEQFF. CDR3 coding DNA: TGTGCCAGCAGCCCGGACGGAGGGTTTACTAATGAGCAGTTCTTC.

This clonotype was observed a few times. V is TRBV4-1 and J is TRBJ1-5, with TRBD1 as a possible D gene (6 bases). Germline CDR1 is MGHRA and CDR2 is YSYEKL. Trimming removed 3 bases at V and 2 bases at J, with 11 bases between. CDR3 size: 15 residues. The CDR3 DNA follows: TGCGCCAGCAGCCACGGACAGTTGGGCAATCAGCCCCAGCATTTT. It translates to CASSHGQLGNQPQHF.

V usage is TRBV5-1 and J usage is TRBJ1-2; D unresolved. This CDR3 is 17 amino acids long. The germline V gene has CDR1 SGHRS and CDR2 YFSETQ. V lost 0 bases and J lost 0, with 15 bases in between. The DNA for the CDR3 is TGCGCCAGCAGCTTGGATGGCAGGCGGGAAGCTAACTATGGCTACACCTTC. Its protein is CASSLDGRREANYGYTF.

This clonotype was picked up many times. This chain joins TRBV10-3 and TRBJ2-1, with 8 positions matching TRBD2. The CDR3 runs 14 residues. Losses at the gene ends were 6 bases for V and 5 bases for J; bases not matched to a gene: 6. Germline-derived CDR1 and CDR2 are ENHRY and SYGVKD. In nucleotides, the CDR3 is TGTGCCATCAGAGGGACTAGGGGAGACAATGAGCAGTTCTTC. This sequence encodes CAIRGTRGDNEQFF.

The chain couples TRBV15 to TRBJ2-3; the D gene is possibly TRBD2 (5 bases). This CDR3 has 14 amino acids. The germline V gene encodes CDR1 LNHNV and CDR2 YYDKDF (reference sequence). Trimming took off 3 bases at V and 1 base at J, with 8 bases between the two ends. This chain's CDR3 is CATSRTLGTDTQYF. The DNA for the CDR3 is TGTGCCACCAGCAGGACACTAGGCACAGATACGCAGTATTTT.

This chain connects TRBV30 to TRBJ2-5; D not certain. The CDR3 runs to 12 residues. Trimming shortened V by 2 bases and J by 2 bases, and 6 bases separated the two germline ends. Germline CDR1 reads GTSNPN; CDR2 reads SVGIG (reference sequence). This chain's CDR3 is CAWSIGQETQYF. The CDR3 DNA reads as TGTGCCTGGAGTATAGGGCAAGAGACCCAGTACTTC.

The chain carries TRBV6-1 and TRBJ1-2; 8 bases are shared with TRBD1. The CDR3 sequence is 13 residues long. The V gene's germline CDR1 is MNHNS and CDR2 SASEGT. The V gene end was trimmed by 8 bases and the J gene end by 5 bases; junction bases not matched to a gene: 7. CDR3 DNA: TGTGCCAGCCTCCGGGACAGGCTTTATGGCTACACCTTC. It codes for CASLRDRLYGYTF.

The table lists this clonotype with a few counts. The chain joins TRBV4-1 to TRBJ1-5; D is perhaps TRBD1 (6 bases). Germline V gives CDR1 MGHRA, CDR2 YSYEKL. This CDR3 comprises 15 residues. The V end lost 0 bases, the J end lost 1 base, and 7 bases lay between the germline ends. The CDR3 bases are TGCGCCAGCAGCCAAGAAGGACAGAGCAATCAGCCCCAGCATTTT. Protein product: CASSQEGQSNQPQHF.

This clonotype was seen only a few times. The J gene is TRBJ1-2, the V gene TRBV7-2; TRBD1 is a possible D gene (5 bases). The CDR3 has 12 residues. In germline, CDR1 is SGHTA, CDR2 FQGNSA. Trimming removed 4 bases from V and 8 bases from J, with 11 bases in between. CDR3 in amino acids: CASSWVREGYTF. The DNA for the CDR3 is TGTGCCAGCAGCTGGGTCAGGGAGGGCTACACCTTC.

The chain recombines TRBV7-9 with TRBJ2-1; TRBD1 matches at 9 bases. This CDR3 contains 17 residues. V dropped 5 bases and J dropped 0; count of bases not matched to a gene: 8. Germline CDR1 SEHNR, CDR2 FQNEAQ (reference sequence). The CDR3 region is CASSVPGQGISYNEQFF. The DNA for the CDR3 is TGTGCCAGCAGCGTGCCGGGACAGGGAATCTCCTACAATGAGCAGTTCTTC.

The rearrangement links TRBV7-2 to TRBJ1-2, with D hard to call. CDR3 length equals 16 residues. From germline, CDR1 is SGHTA and CDR2 FQGNSA. V was cut by 1 base and J by 6 bases, with 18 bases left in between. CDR3 nucleotide sequence: TGTGCCAGCAGCTTAGGGATAGGCGACGGGCGTGATGGCTACACCTTC. This encodes CASSLGIGDGRDGYTF.

The chain uses TRBV7-8 and TRBJ2-3; tentatively, D is TRBD2 (6 bases). The CDR3 contains 15 residues. CDR1 and CDR2 from the germline V gene are SGHVS and FQNEAQ. Trimming removed 3 bases from V and 0 bases from J, with 10 bases in between. The CDR3 sequence is CASSFRGRSTDTQYF. The CDR3 nucleotides are TGTGCCAGCAGCTTCCGGGGGAGAAGCACAGATACGCAGTATTTT.

This clonotype is a singleton in its sample. The gene calls are TRBV7-8 and TRBJ2-5, with D possibly being TRBD2 (5 bases). This CDR3 is built from 14 residues. Germline assignment: CDR1 SGHVS and CDR2 FQNEAQ. Trimming took 7 bases from V and 2 from J, leaving 14 bases between them. CDR3 sequence (DNA): TGTGCCAGCATCAGAGGGCTTTTGCAAGAGACCCAGTACTTC. Encoded protein: CASIRGLLQETQYF.